This TCR beta chain was identified during a study of preoperative IRX-2 immunotherapy in early breast cancer. CDR3 size: 15 residues. V shed 0 bases and J 2 bases; nucleotides not matched to a gene: 2. The V gene's germline CDR1 is SGDLS and CDR2 YYNGEE. Clones were sequenced by immunoSEQ multiplex PCR, and TCRdb holds only the in-frame ones, with some missing. This table holds some 22,000 clones, approximately 96% found once. Treatment indicated: preoperative locoregional IRX-2 cytokine immunotherapy. This phase Ib study tested locoregional IRX-2 cytokine immunotherapy given before surgery. The receptor was isolated from a human donor with breast cancer. This specimen was tumor tissue, taken after IRX-2 immunotherapy. The V gene is TRBV9, the J gene TRBJ1-3, with 7 bases that match TRBD1. The CDR3 region is CASSVEQGTGNTIYF. In nucleotides, the CDR3 is TGTGCCAGCAGCGTAGAACAGGGGACTGGAAACACCATATATTTT. Together with reference TRBV9 and TRBJ1-3, the CDR3 gives the full variable domain: DSGVTQTPKHLITATGQRVTLRCSPRSGDLSVYWYQQSLDQGLQFLIQYYNGEERAKGNILERFSAQQFPDLHSELNLSSLELGDSALYFCASSVEQGTGNTIYFGEGSWLTVV.